Each of the 6 T cell receptor beta chains below was sequenced from the same sample in a study of cytomegalovirus exposure and HLA in healthy donors. Profiled with immunoSEQ multiplex PCR; TCRdb holds only in-frame clones, not every one. This table holds about 69,000 clones, under 96% found once. The sequencing sample was made of PBMCs. The receptors were gathered from a young woman in good health and CMV-seropositive.

Turning to this clone: Germline and junction disagree at one end, which may indicate a read error. This chain connects TRBV7-7 to TRBJ2-7; 9 nucleotides agree with TRBD2. This CDR3 is built from 15 residues. CDR1 and CDR2 (germline): SSHAT, FNYEAQ (reference sequence). The CDR3, as DNA: TGTGCTAGCAGCCCCAATAGCGGGAGTAGCAACGAGCAGTACTTC. Amino acids: CASSPNSGSSNEQYF.

As concerns this clone: The junction differs from germline at one of its ends, possibly a read error. This chain connects TRBV28 to TRBJ2-7, with 7 bases aligning to TRBD2. The germline V gene encodes CDR1 MDHEN and CDR2 SYDVKM. The CDR3 runs 11 residues. Here the CDR3 DNA reads TGTGCCAGCAGCCTCCTAGCGGAGTGGAACTTC. This sequence encodes CASSLLAEWNF.

The chain employs TRBV4-3 and TRBJ2-3; 10 bases agree with TRBD2. V was clipped by 4 bases and J by 8 bases; unmatched bases: 6. From germline, CDR1 is LGHNA and CDR2 YSLEER. The CDR3 totals 14 residues. The CDR3: CASSLGTSEGTQYF. In DNA, the CDR3 is TGCGCCAGCAGCCTCGGGACTAGCGAAGGTACGCAGTATTTT.

This clone was seen more than once but under ten times. The genes are TRBV28 and TRBJ1-3, with 8 positions matching TRBD1. The CDR3 has 17 amino acids. Germline trimming cut 4 bases from V and 0 bases from J; bases unmatched to any gene: 8. The V gene's germline CDR1 is MDHEN and CDR2 SYDVKM. CDR3: CASSYPGTGFSGNTIYF. The CDR3 region has the DNA TGTGCCAGCAGTTACCCCGGGACAGGCTTCTCTGGAAACACCATATATTTT. Using reference TRBV28 and TRBJ1-3 for the parts outside the CDR3, the full variable domain is DVKVTQSSRYLVKRTGEKVFLECVQDMDHENMFWYRQDPGLGLRLIYFSYDVKMKEKGDIPEGYSVSREKKERFSLILESASTNQTSMYLCASSYPGTGFSGNTIYFGEGSWLTVV.

The gene calls are TRBV6-6 and TRBJ2-2; D call uncertain. This CDR3 has 14 residues. Germline CDR1 MNHNY, CDR2 SVGAGI (reference sequence). Trimming took off 2 bases at V and 1 base at J, with 5 bases between the two ends. The CDR3 loop is CASSYDRNTGELFF. For the CDR3, the DNA is TGTGCCAGCAGTTACGATAGGAACACCGGGGAGCTGTTTTTT.

This chain links TRBV25-1 with TRBJ2-7; 8 bases are a match to TRBD2. The CDR3 is 14 residues long. V dropped 6 bases and J dropped 5; count of bases not matched to a gene: 9. CDR1 MGHDK and CDR2 SYGVNS come from the germline V gene. CDR3 residues: CASSGRGRQNEQYF. The CDR3 DNA sequence: TGTGCCAGCAGCGGGAGGGGACGTCAGAACGAGCAGTACTTC.